These 27 T cell receptor beta chains were sequenced from one sample in a study of blood T cell repertoires in COVID-19. Measured with immunoSEQ multiplex PCR; TCRdb has only the in-frame clones, and not every one. The sample holds about 150,000 clones, 84% seen once. The specimen was peripheral blood. All receptors come from a woman aged 45-65 years with acute or convalescent COVID-19.

This clone came up a few times. The chain has TRBV20-1 and TRBJ2-2; TRBD1 might be the D (5 bases). Per the germline V gene, CDR1 is DFQATT and CDR2 is SNEGSKA (reference sequence). The V and J ends lost 6 bases and 4 bases respectively, with 6 bases between them. There are 11 residues in the CDR3. The CDR3 protein is CSADSTGELFF. The CDR3 coding sequence is TGCAGTGCCGACAGCACCGGGGAGCTGTTTTTT.

This clone came up a few times. The CDR3 DNA reads as TGTGCCAGCAGTTCCACTTTGACAGTTTCCTACGAGCAGTACTTC. Protein product: CASSSTLTVSYEQYF. The V call is TRBV27, the J call TRBJ2-7; perhaps TRBD1 as D (5 bases). Germline CDR1 is MNHEY and CDR2 is SMNVEV (reference sequence). V was pared by 4 bases and J by 1 base, with 14 bases between. The CDR3 spans 15 residues.

This chain links TRBV4-3 with TRBJ1-2, with unresolved D. Trimming cost V 0 bases and J 4 bases, with 9 bases left between them. There are 14 residues in the CDR3. Germline V gene lookup returns CDR1 LGHNA and CDR2 YSLEER. The CDR3 protein is CASSQDYSSYGYTF. The CDR3 DNA is TGCGCCAGCAGCCAAGATTACTCTAGCTATGGCTACACCTTC.

The chain combines TRBV19 with TRBJ1-1; 10 bases map to TRBD1. The length of the CDR3 is 18 residues. Per the germline V gene, CDR1 is LNHDA and CDR2 is SQIVND (reference sequence). J lost 1 base, V lost 3 bases, and 11 bases had no gene match. CDR3: CASSISPDRGLRNTEAFF. DNA of the CDR3: TGTGCCAGTAGTATTTCGCCTGACAGGGGGCTGAGGAACACTGAAGCTTTCTTT.

The chain employs TRBV5-1 and TRBJ1-4; TRBD1 aligns across 7 bases. In germline, CDR1 is SGHRS, CDR2 YFSETQ. The CDR3 loop spans 15 amino acids. Trimming at V came to 0 bases and at J to 7 bases, leaving 6 bases not matched to a gene. The CDR3 bases are TGCGCCAGCAGCTTGGCCCCGACAGGGAGTGAAAAACTGTTTTTT. It yields the protein CASSLAPTGSEKLFF.

This sequence joins TRBV28 and TRBJ2-3, with 8 bases that match TRBD2. Germline CDR1 MDHEN, CDR2 SYDVKM. Germline trimming cut 2 bases from V and 5 bases from J; bases unmatched to any gene: 6. The CDR3 has 15 residues. CDR3 sequence: CASSLNGRAVDTQYF. CDR3 nucleotide sequence: TGTGCCAGCAGTTTAAACGGGAGGGCCGTAGATACGCAGTATTTT. The entire variable domain, with the rest obtained from reference TRBV28 and TRBJ2-3, is as follows: DVKVTQSSRYLVKRTGEKVFLECVQDMDHENMFWYRQDPGLGLRLIYFSYDVKMKEKGDIPEGYSVSREKKERFSLILESASTNQTSMYLCASSLNGRAVDTQYFGPGTRLTVL.

The V gene is TRBV27, the J gene TRBJ2-2, with D perhaps matching TRBD2 (5 bases). Between the trimmed V and J ends, which lost 2 bases and 5 bases, there was a span of 9 bases. CDR3 size: 14 residues. Germline CDR1 MNHEY, CDR2 SMNVEV (reference sequence). DNA of the CDR3: TGTGCCAGCAGTTTAGGACGAGGGACCGGGGAGCTGTTTTTT. This translates into CASSLGRGTGELFF.

The chain is built from TRBV29-1 and TRBJ2-5, with 7 bases matching TRBD1. Germline lookup yields CDR1 SQVTM and CDR2 ANQGSEA. The CDR3 covers 12 residues. V was pared by 6 bases and J by 3 bases, with 4 bases of the junction left unmatched. The CDR3 sequence is CSVRQGEETQYF. The CDR3 bases are TGCAGCGTAAGACAGGGCGAAGAGACCCAGTACTTC.

This chain links TRBV3-1 (or the pseudogene TRBV3-2) with TRBJ2-3; 8 nucleotides line up with TRBD2. This CDR3 is built from 16 residues. V was clipped by 0 bases and J by 6 bases; unmatched bases: 8. Germline V CDR1 and CDR2: LGHDT, YNNKEL (reference sequence). In DNA form, the CDR3 reads TGTGCCAGCAGCCAAGACACCGGGACTAGAGCCGATACGCAGTATTTT. Encoded protein: CASSQDTGTRADTQYF.

This clone was recorded only once. The chain carries TRBV2 and TRBJ2-2; perhaps TRBD2 as D (5 bases). This CDR3 region has 14 residues. The germline gives CDR1 SNHLY, CDR2 FYNNEI. Trimming left V 6 bases short and J 3 bases short, with 11 bases between. In nucleotides, the CDR3 is TGTGCCAGCAGGGAGGATCCCTACACCGGGGAGCTGTTTTTT. Protein sequence: CASREDPYTGELFF.

The chain combines TRBV9 with TRBJ2-2, with 8 bases that match TRBD2. CDR3 length equals 16 residues. Germline trimming cut 0 bases from V and 6 bases from J; bases unmatched to any gene: 7. Germline CDR1 reads SGDLS; CDR2 reads YYNGEE. The CDR3 nucleotides are TGTGCCAGCAGCGTAGGAACGGGAGCGGGGGCCGGGGAGCTGTTTTTT. It encodes CASSVGTGAGAGELFF. The whole variable domain, remainder taken from reference TRBV9 and TRBJ2-2, is DSGVTQTPKHLITATGQRVTLRCSPRSGDLSVYWYQQSLDQGLQFLIQYYNGEERAKGNILERFSAQQFPDLHSELNLSSLELGDSALYFCASSVGTGAGAGELFFGEGSRLTVL.

This clone was counted a single time. The J gene is TRBJ1-3, the V gene TRBV7-2; a possible D gene is TRBD1 (6 bases). The V and J ends lost 5 bases and 0 bases respectively, with 11 bases between them. The CDR3 covers 15 residues. CDR1 is SGHTA and CDR2 is FQGNSA in the germline V gene. The CDR3 protein is CASSKDRISGNTIYF. The CDR3 region has the DNA TGTGCCAGCAGCAAAGACAGGATCTCTGGAAACACCATATATTTT.

Notes on this clone: This CDR3 is also generated by other DNA sequences in the sample. The CDR3 protein is CASSLAANYGYTF. The CDR3, as DNA: TGTGCCAGCAGTCTGGCAGCTAACTATGGCTACACCTTC. The chain links TRBV12-3 or TRBV12-4 to TRBJ1-2; D uncertain. V lost 5 bases and J lost 0, with 7 bases in between. The CDR3 loop spans 13 amino acids.

J is TRBJ2-7 and V is TRBV4-3; 8 bases are shared with TRBD1. Germline V lookup: CDR1 LGHNA, CDR2 YSLEER. This CDR3 comprises 16 residues. J lost 1 base, V lost 1 base, and 6 bases had no gene match. CDR3 region: CASSQGPRTGSYEQYF. Here the CDR3 DNA reads TGCGCCAGCAGCCAAGGTCCGCGGACAGGGTCCTACGAGCAGTACTTC.

V usage is TRBV5-3 and J usage is TRBJ1-3, with TRBD1 matching 9 bases. TRBV5-3 is an open reading frame whose function is uncertain. This CDR3 has 16 residues. Germline trimming cut 0 bases from V and 4 bases from J; bases unmatched to any gene: 5. The DNA of the CDR3 is TGTGCCAGAAGCTTGGGGGACAGGGCAGCGGGAAACACCATATATTTT. Translating it yields CARSLGDRAAGNTIYF.

Written as DNA, the CDR3 is TGCGCCAGCAGCACCGGGACAGGGCCCCAGCATTTT. It codes for CASSTGTGPQHF. The chain links TRBV10-1 to TRBJ1-5; 8 nucleotides align to TRBD1. The CDR3 is made up of 12 amino acids. With V trimmed by 6 bases and J by 9 bases, 4 bases remained unmatched. The germline gives CDR1 WNHNN, CDR2 SYGVQD (reference sequence).

The V call is TRBV3-1 (or the pseudogene TRBV3-2), the J call TRBJ2-1; 8 bases match TRBD1. V lost 0 bases to trimming and J lost 9 bases; unmatched junction nucleotides: 16. The CDR3 has 18 amino acids. The germline V gene has CDR1 LGHDT and CDR2 YNNKEL (reference sequence). CDR3 amino acids: CASSQDRRGRGHVGEQFF. Here the CDR3 DNA reads TGTGCCAGCAGCCAAGATAGGAGGGGCAGGGGGCATGTAGGTGAGCAGTTCTTC.

V usage is TRBV30 and J usage is TRBJ1-2, with D perhaps matching TRBD1 (5 bases). The length of the CDR3 is 14 residues. Germline CDR1 reads GTSNPN; CDR2 reads SVGIG (reference sequence). Trimming stripped 5 bases from V and 6 bases from J, with 19 bases between. DNA of the CDR3: TGTGCCTGGCAAGACAACGGGGGGACGGATGGCTACACCTTC. Protein product: CAWQDNGGTDGYTF.

The chain links TRBV18 to TRBJ1-6, with TRBD1 identical over 7 bases. The CDR3 sequence is 14 residues long. Germline CDR1 reads KGHSH; CDR2 reads LQKENI. Trimming took 4 bases from V and 9 from J; bases not matched to a gene: 6. The CDR3 spells CASSREGAGSPLHF. Here the CDR3 DNA reads TGTGCCAGCTCACGAGAGGGGGCAGGTTCACCCCTCCACTTT. The full variable domain, in which reference TRBV18 and TRBJ1-6 provide the parts outside the CDR3, is NAGVMQNPRHLVRRRGQEARLRCSPMKGHSHVYWYRQLPEEGLKFMVYLQKENIIDESGMPKERFSAEFPKEGPSILRIQQVVRGDSAAYFCASSREGAGSPLHFGNGTRLTVT.

This rearrangement joins TRBV2 to TRBJ2-1, with 7 bases fitting TRBD2. The CDR3 runs to 13 residues. V was pared by 8 bases and J by 4 bases, with 5 bases of the junction left unmatched. Germline CDR1 is SNHLY and CDR2 is FYNNEI. CDR3 loop: CASLAEKYNEQFF. Here the CDR3 DNA reads TGTGCCAGCCTAGCGGAGAAATACAATGAGCAGTTCTTC.

J is TRBJ2-3 and V is TRBV2; 9 positions match TRBD2. The V and J ends lost 6 bases and 4 bases, in that order; junction bases with no gene match: 8. Germline V gives CDR1 SNHLY, CDR2 FYNNEI. This CDR3 spans 15 amino acids. The CDR3 DNA follows: TGTGCCAGCAGCGGGGGACTAGCTGGGGCAGATACGCAGTATTTT. Amino acid sequence: CASSGGLAGADTQYF. Drawing the rest from reference TRBV2 and TRBJ2-3, the complete variable domain is EPEVTQTPSHQVTQMGQEVILRCVPISNHLYFYWYRQILGQKVEFLVSFYNNEISEKSEIFDDQFSVERPDGSNFTLKIRSTKLEDSAMYFCASSGGLAGADTQYFGPGTRLTVL.

This clone was observed once. The V gene is TRBV28, the J gene TRBJ2-5; perhaps TRBD1 as D (6 bases). Germline CDR1 and CDR2: MDHEN and SYDVKM. CDR3 size: 15 residues. V lost 2 bases, J lost 3 bases, and 13 bases lay in between. CDR3 sequence reads: CASSLGGQREETQYF. The CDR3 nucleotides are TGTGCCAGCAGTTTAGGTGGACAGCGAGAAGAGACCCAGTACTTC. The full variable domain, completed using reference TRBV28 and TRBJ2-5, is DVKVTQSSRYLVKRTGEKVFLECVQDMDHENMFWYRQDPGLGLRLIYFSYDVKMKEKGDIPEGYSVSREKKERFSLILESASTNQTSMYLCASSLGGQREETQYFGPGTRLLVL.

This chain connects TRBV3-1 (or the pseudogene TRBV3-2) to TRBJ2-7; D is unclear. The CDR3 is made up of 14 amino acids. Germline V gene sequence: CDR1 LGHDT, CDR2 YNNKEL (reference sequence). V was trimmed by 0 bases and J by 2 bases, leaving 8 bases between them. The CDR3 sequence: CASSQEVAAYEQYF. The CDR3 nucleotides are TGTGCCAGCAGCCAAGAGGTGGCCGCCTACGAGCAGTACTTC.

This chain uses TRBV28 with TRBJ2-7, with 10 nucleotides matching TRBD1. The trim removed 3 bases at V and 5 bases at J, leaving 7 bases unmatched. The CDR3 sequence is 15 residues long. CDR1 and CDR2 from the germline V gene are MDHEN and SYDVKM. The CDR3 region is CASSLGGQGYHEQYF. CDR3 sequence (DNA): TGTGCCAGCAGTTTGGGGGGACAGGGGTACCACGAGCAGTACTTC.

V is TRBV2 and J is TRBJ1-2; 7 bases fit TRBD1. The V gene's germline CDR1 is SNHLY and CDR2 FYNNEI. V lost 6 bases, J lost 6 bases, and 10 bases stayed unmatched. This CDR3 is 14 amino acids long. The CDR3 nucleotides are TGTGCCAGCAGAGGCAACAGGGGAGGCGATGGCTACACCTTC. Protein sequence: CASRGNRGGDGYTF.

The chain is built from TRBV19 and TRBJ1-5; 10 bases map to TRBD1. Looked up from germline, CDR1 is LNHDA and CDR2 is SQIVND (reference sequence). V dropped 4 bases and J dropped 6; count of bases not matched to a gene: 6. This CDR3 is built from 15 residues. The CDR3 sequence is CASSTRTGGRQPQHF. CDR3 in DNA: TGTGCCAGTAGTACTCGGACAGGGGGGCGTCAGCCCCAGCATTTT.

The chain carries TRBV14 and TRBJ2-3; no firm D call. The CDR3 runs to 14 residues. Germline CDR1 reads SGHDN; CDR2 reads FVKESK. Trimming shortened V by 1 base and J by 6 bases, and 11 bases separated the two germline ends. CDR3 protein: CASSQGVASDTQYF. CDR3 coding DNA: TGTGCCAGCAGCCAAGGGGTAGCTTCTGATACGCAGTATTTT.